This T cell receptor beta chain is drawn from a study of T-cell memory formation after mild COVID-19. Constant-segment-primed 5'RACE gave TCR alpha and TCR beta cDNA libraries with sample barcodes and UMIs. TCRdb re-called the 5' RACE reads through MiXCR, storing one row per CDR3 protein. The sample records 250,000 to 400,000 distinct CDR3 sequences, about 13% being singletons. This clonotype was found a few times. Antigen unknown. The CDR3 sequence is 14 residues long. Germline V gives CDR1 KGHSH, CDR2 LQKENI. V lost 1 base and J 6 bases, leaving 12 bases between the germline ends. Study-level points and caveats: Researchers report contracting CD4+ clones mostly in CM and EM, with CD8+ clones in EMRA. SARS-CoV-2 specificity of second-wave clones peaking day 37 was unconfirmed. Contracting clones from day 15 to 85 had balanced CD4/CD8; later expanders favoured CD4+.

The sequenced sample consisted of PBMCs or a T cell subset sorted from them (not recorded which). The TCR originated in a man between 18 and 29 years old who had mild COVID-19 (a few samples of this study predate the infection). Cell type and time point are not known. V is TRBV18 and J is TRBJ1-2, with TRBD1 as a possible D gene (5 bases). The CDR3 DNA follows: TGTGCCAGCTCACCACAACAGGAAGTGGATGGCTACACCTTC. Translated: CASSPQQEVDGYTF.